A single sample is the source of the 17 T cell receptor beta chains below, sequenced in a study of patients and donors after allogeneic stem cell transplantation. TCRdb passed the RT-PCR reads through MiXCR, listing each CDR3 protein once. The sample consists of roughly 960,000 distinct CDR3 sequences, more than 15% of them appearing once. Sequencing was carried out using blood, either unsorted or a sorted T cell fraction (not recorded which). The receptor source for this set is a human donor who was either an allogeneic HSCT recipient or a stem cell or donor lymphocyte infusion donor (not recorded which). It is not recorded whose cells these are; they may come from a transplant donor.

This sequence joins TRBV20-1 and TRBJ2-3; 8 bases fit TRBD2. With V trimmed by 0 bases and J by 1 base, 6 bases remained unmatched. Germline V gene data show CDR1 as DFQATT and CDR2 as SNEGSKA (reference sequence). The CDR3 runs to 16 residues. CDR3 DNA: TGCAGTGCTAGAGAAACCGAGACTAGCGGCACAGATACGCAGTATTTT. It is translated as CSARETETSGTDTQYF.

The rearrangement uses TRBV20-1 and TRBJ2-7, with D perhaps matching TRBD2 (7 bases). V was shortened by 3 bases and J by 7 bases, with 13 bases between the two germline ends. Per the germline V gene, CDR1 is DFQATT and CDR2 is SNEGSKA (reference sequence). The CDR3 sequence is 12 residues long. The CDR3 region has the DNA TGCAGTGCTAGCGAGGGGGGGGCTGAGCAGTACTTC. Encoded protein: CSASEGGAEQYF.

J is TRBJ2-3 and V is TRBV11-2, with 9 bases matching TRBD2. Germline V gene data show CDR1 as SGHAT and CDR2 as FQNNGV. The CDR3 consists of 16 residues. Trimming removed 5 bases from V and 6 bases from J; junction bases left unmatched: 12. The CDR3 sequence: CASSQWAGGPLDTQYF. In DNA form, the CDR3 reads TGTGCCAGCAGCCAATGGGCGGGGGGGCCGCTGGATACGCAGTATTTT.

The rearrangement uses TRBV30 and TRBJ2-7, with 10 bases fitting TRBD1. CDR3 length: 15 residues. Germline CDR1 is GTSNPN and CDR2 is SVGIG (reference sequence). The trim removed 6 bases at V and 3 bases at J, leaving 11 bases unmatched. CDR3 sequence (DNA): TGTGCCTGCCATTCCCGGGGGGACAGGGGCTACGAGCAGTACTTC. Translated: CACHSRGDRGYEQYF.

The chain links TRBV6-1 to TRBJ1-5, with a tentative D call TRBD1 (5 bases). The CDR3 is made up of 15 amino acids. V was cut by 7 bases and J by 6 bases, with 19 bases left in between. Germline CDR1 reads MNHNS; CDR2 reads SASEGT. CDR3 nucleotides: TGTGCCAGCACCAACCCCGGGGGGTCGGGTCAGCCCCAGCATTTT. Translated: CASTNPGGSGQPQHF.

The chain carries TRBV20-1 and TRBJ2-3; D is unclear. Trimming cost V 6 bases and J 5 bases, with 12 bases left between them. Germline V gives CDR1 DFQATT, CDR2 SNEGSKA (reference sequence). The CDR3 is 12 amino acids. As DNA, the CDR3 is TGCAGTGCCCTACCTCACGGAGATACGCAGTATTTT. It translates to CSALPHGDTQYF.

This clonotype was observed a handful of times. The chain employs TRBV2 and TRBJ1-1; tentative D call: TRBD1 (5 bases). Germline V gene sequence: CDR1 SNHLY, CDR2 FYNNEI. Trimming shortened V by 8 bases and J by 3 bases, and 13 bases separated the two germline ends. The CDR3 consists of 13 residues. This chain's CDR3 is CASYVTGDTEAFF. For the CDR3, the DNA is TGTGCCAGCTACGTTACGGGGGACACTGAAGCTTTCTTT.

This chain links TRBV7-8 with TRBJ2-2, with 7 bases that match TRBD2. Germline CDR1 SGHVS, CDR2 FQNEAQ. V gave up 5 bases and J gave up 4 bases; unmatched junction bases: 10. This CDR3 contains 16 residues. The CDR3 DNA sequence: TGTGCCAGCAGCATTAGGTCAGCGGGACTCACCGGGGAGCTGTTTTTT. Translated, it gives CASSIRSAGLTGELFF.

This chain connects TRBV20-1 to TRBJ2-1; D remains ambiguous. The CDR3 spans 14 residues. V was clipped by 3 bases and J by 0 bases, with 9 bases between them. Germline V gene data show CDR1 as DFQATT and CDR2 as SNEGSKA (reference sequence). The CDR3 spells CSASFLSSYNEQFF. In nucleotides, the CDR3 is TGCAGTGCTAGTTTTCTGAGCTCCTACAATGAGCAGTTCTTC.

This rearrangement joins TRBV5-5 to TRBJ2-2, with D perhaps assigned TRBD1 or TRBD2 (5 bases each). The V end was cut by 4 bases, the J end by 0 bases, with 16 bases between. Germline CDR1 is SGHKS and CDR2 is YYEKEE (reference sequence). This CDR3 contains 17 residues. In nucleotides, the CDR3 is TGTGCCAGCAGCGTATCAGGGATGCGGGCGAACACCGGGGAGCTGTTTTTT. It is translated as CASSVSGMRANTGELFF.

The chain combines TRBV20-1 with TRBJ2-7; a possible D gene is TRBD1 (5 bases). The CDR3 has 15 residues. Trimming took off 5 bases at V and 4 bases at J, with 21 bases between the two ends. Germline lookup yields CDR1 DFQATT and CDR2 SNEGSKA (reference sequence). In DNA, the CDR3 is TGCAGTGCTCTCCCTGGCCCCGCAGGGAATTACGAGCAGTACTTC. It yields the protein CSALPGPAGNYEQYF.

There are a few counts of this clonotype. The rearrangement links TRBV7-2 to TRBJ2-7, with D unclear. V was trimmed by 2 bases and J by 7 bases, leaving 15 bases between them. The CDR3 has 14 amino acids. Germline V gene data show CDR1 as SGHTA and CDR2 as FQGNSA. CDR3: CASSLLRLSGEQYF. As DNA, the CDR3 is TGTGCCAGCAGCTTATTAAGGCTTTCTGGGGAGCAGTACTTC.

The chain joins TRBV5-1 to TRBJ2-5, with D tentatively TRBD2 (6 bases). The CDR3 spans 15 residues. Germline CDR1 and CDR2: SGHRS and YFSETQ. The V end was cut by 7 bases, the J end by 1 base, with 17 bases between. As DNA, the CDR3 is TGCGCCAGCCGCAGTTCCGGGAGATCCCAAGAGACCCAGTACTTC. It specifies CASRSSGRSQETQYF.

V gene TRBV18 combines with J gene TRBJ1-2; no clear D. Trimming cost V 2 bases and J 4 bases, with 20 bases left between them. The CDR3 runs 17 residues. Germline CDR1 and CDR2: KGHSH and LQKENI. The CDR3 is CASSPSMERPPIYGYTF. The CDR3 DNA sequence: TGTGCCAGCTCACCAAGCATGGAGCGGCCCCCGATCTATGGCTACACCTTC. Together with reference TRBV18 and TRBJ1-2, the CDR3 gives the full variable domain: NAGVMQNPRHLVRRRGQEARLRCSPMKGHSHVYWYRQLPEEGLKFMVYLQKENIIDESGMPKERFSAEFPKEGPSILRIQQVVRGDSAAYFCASSPSMERPPIYGYTFGSGTRLTVV.

The chain joins TRBV5-6 to TRBJ1-1; D is unclear. Germline values: CDR1 SGHDT, CDR2 YYEEEE. This CDR3 region has 17 residues. V was trimmed by 2 bases and J by 0 bases, leaving 17 bases between them. The CDR3 nucleotides are TGTGCCAGCAGCTTTTCGGCGGGTTTCCATCTGAACACTGAAGCTTTCTTT. Translation: CASSFSAGFHLNTEAFF.

The chain carries TRBV30 and TRBJ1-5, with D uncertain. CDR3 length equals 13 residues. V lost 2 bases to trimming and J lost 5 bases, with 10 bases between them. Germline assignment: CDR1 GTSNPN and CDR2 SVGIG (reference sequence). The CDR3 loop is CAWSSDKYQPQHF. CDR3 nucleotides: TGTGCCTGGAGTTCCGACAAGTATCAGCCCCAGCATTTT.

The chain couples TRBV5-1 to TRBJ2-3, with no clear D. V lost 6 bases and J lost 6, with 14 bases in between. The CDR3 covers 13 residues. Germline V lookup: CDR1 SGHRS, CDR2 YFSETQ. CDR3 in DNA: TGCGCCAGCAACTCGGCCTCCTCGGATACGCAGTATTTT. Protein product: CASNSASSDTQYF.